This T cell receptor beta chain comes out of a study of T cells in women clearing cervical HPV infection. About the study: Cases were women with histologically confirmed HPV16-related CIN3 or worse, including a couple of invasive cancers. Case blood was drawn a median approximately 150 days after lesion detection. General study results and limits: Effector/memory and HPV-specific T cells were not isolated, and association timing is unknown. CIN3+ cases had significantly higher TCR richness than controls; evenness did not differ.

Comment on this clone: No antigen is known for it. The read ends 3 residues shy of where the CDR3 ends; the end is completed using the germline J gene.

The ends were cut back, 6 bases at V and 5 bases at J, with 16 bases in the middle. The CDR3 spans 15 residues. Germline V CDR1 and CDR2: SEHNR, FQNEAQ (reference sequence). Assay used: immunoSEQ multiplex PCR; TCRdb lists only in-frame clones, some missing. With more than 30,000 clones in the sample, the ten largest clones hold approximately 3.7%. This sequence originates from a woman aged 18 to 75 with a cervical HPV16 infection that either progressed to CIN3+ or cleared (not recorded which). The chain employs TRBV7-9 and TRBJ2-2, with unresolved D. Source material: blood buffy coat. The part of the CDR3 DNA that was read is TGTGCCAGCAGTTCGTGGCTGCCTGAGACCGGGGAG. It encodes CASSSWLPETGE. The whole CDR3 sequence reads CASSSWLPETGELFF.